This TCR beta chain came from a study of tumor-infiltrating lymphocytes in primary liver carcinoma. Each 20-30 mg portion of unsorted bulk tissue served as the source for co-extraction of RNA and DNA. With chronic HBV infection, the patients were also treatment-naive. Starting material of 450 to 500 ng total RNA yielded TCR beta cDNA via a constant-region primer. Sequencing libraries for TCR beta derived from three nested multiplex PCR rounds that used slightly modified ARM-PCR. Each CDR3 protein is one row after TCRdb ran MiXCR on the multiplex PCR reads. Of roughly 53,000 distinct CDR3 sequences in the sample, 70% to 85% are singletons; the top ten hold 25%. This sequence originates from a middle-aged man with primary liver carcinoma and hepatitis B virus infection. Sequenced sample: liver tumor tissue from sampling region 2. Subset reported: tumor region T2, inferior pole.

The CDR3 DNA reads TGTGCCAGCAGCTTAGGCGCTTGGGGGGGCAATGAGCAGTTCTTC. Translation: CASSLGAWGGNEQFF. The rearrangement uses TRBV7-8 and TRBJ2-1, with 7 bases identical to TRBD2. Per germline, CDR1 SGHVS and CDR2 FQNEAQ. The CDR3 is 15 residues long. V shed 1 base, J shed 6 bases, and the junction held 6 bases outside the gene matches.